A single sample gave rise to the 3 T cell receptor beta chains below, sequenced in a study of blood T cell repertoires in COVID-19. This table comes from immunoSEQ multiplex PCR, and its TCRdb copy is limited to in-frame clones, with some not included. There are some 150,000 clones in the sample; around 84% occur only once, and under 2.5% lies in the top ten. The sample comprised peripheral blood. These receptors were collected from a man in his sixties or seventies with acute or convalescent COVID-19.

This chain links TRBV7-3 with TRBJ2-1, with 10 bases that match TRBD2. CDR3 length: 18 residues. Germline V lookup: CDR1 SGHTA, CDR2 FQGTGA. The V and J ends lost 2 bases and 3 bases, in that order; junction bases with no gene match: 10. DNA for the CDR3: TGTGCCAGCAGCTTAGGGGCTAGCGGGAGCCGGAACTACAATGAGCAGTTCTTC. It translates to CASSLGASGSRNYNEQFF.

The chain uses TRBV6-5 and TRBJ2-7, with TRBD1 matching over 7 bases. The germline gives CDR1 MNHEY, CDR2 SVGAGI. V lost 7 bases, J lost 2 bases, and 5 bases stayed unmatched. The CDR3 runs 13 residues. The CDR3 nucleotides are TGTGCCAGCAAAGCGACAGGGCCCTACGAGCAGTACTTC. Protein product: CASKATGPYEQYF.

This chain joins TRBV5-1 and TRBJ2-7, with TRBD2 matching over 8 bases. J was trimmed by 6 bases and V by 6 bases; bases with no gene match: 11. This CDR3 spans 14 amino acids. The V gene's germline CDR1 is SGHRS and CDR2 YFSETQ. The CDR3 sequence: CASTVTGGPGEQYF. CDR3 in DNA: TGCGCCAGCACGGTGACGGGGGGGCCGGGCGAGCAGTACTTC. Looking up the rest from reference TRBV5-1 and TRBJ2-7 gives the full variable domain: KAGVTQTPRYLIKTRGQQVTLSCSPISGHRSVSWYQQTPGQGLQFLFEYFSETQRNKGNFPGRFSGRQFSNSRSEMNVSTLELGDSALYLCASTVTGGPGEQYFGPGTRLTVT.